These 27 T cell receptor beta chains were all obtained from the same sample, sequenced in a study of identical twins. In TCRdb, the 5' RACE reads were re-called with MiXCR into one record per CDR3 protein. The profile covers roughly 240,000 distinct CDR3 sequences, with about 7.5% appearing a single time and approximately 5.4% taken by the ten largest. This sample also belongs to another study, concerning yellow fever vaccine responses in identical twins.

Material for sequencing was CD8+ T cells sorted from blood. The receptors come from a woman aged 18-30 years in good health.

At least ten counts were recorded for this clonotype. The V call is TRBV10-1, the J call TRBJ2-7; the D is unclear. The CDR3 totals 13 residues. Germline values: CDR1 WNHNN, CDR2 SYGVQD (reference sequence). The ends were cut back, 7 bases at V and 1 base at J, with 11 bases in the middle. In DNA, the CDR3 is TGCGCCAGCAACAGACGGATATCCTACGAGCAGTACGTC. As protein: CASNRRISYEQYV.

The chain combines TRBV4-1 with TRBJ2-1, with TRBD1 identical over 9 bases. The germline V gene has CDR1 MGHRA and CDR2 YSYEKL. The V and J ends lost 2 bases and 8 bases, in that order; junction bases with no gene match: 13. The CDR3 totals 17 residues. CDR3 amino acids: CASSQQDVPTGGHEQFF. CDR3 in DNA: TGCGCCAGCAGCCAACAAGACGTGCCTACAGGGGGCCATGAGCAGTTCTTC.

The V and J genes are TRBV4-2 and TRBJ1-1; D uncertain. There are 15 residues in the CDR3. With 0 bases removed from V and 0 bases from J, the gap between germline ends came to 8 bases. Germline lookup yields CDR1 LGHNA and CDR2 YNFKEQ. The CDR3 region has the DNA TGTGCCAGCAGCCAAGATCTCGGTATGAACACTGAAGCTTTCTTT. It specifies CASSQDLGMNTEAFF.

The chain couples TRBV10-2 to TRBJ2-1; TRBD2 aligns across 13 bases. This CDR3 has 15 residues. The germline V gene encodes CDR1 WSHSY and CDR2 SAAADI. J lost 15 bases, V lost 0 bases, and 8 bases had no gene match. CDR3 protein: CASSESTGLAGMPFF. DNA of the CDR3: TGCGCCAGCAGTGAGTCTACGGGACTAGCGGGAATGCCGTTCTTC.

This clonotype was seen many times. This chain uses TRBV4-2 with TRBJ1-2; D is unresolved. In germline, CDR1 is LGHNA, CDR2 YNFKEQ. V was cut by 0 bases and J by 4 bases, with 12 bases left in between. This CDR3 has 15 residues. The CDR3 sequence: CASSQDLGVGYGYTF. In DNA form, the CDR3 reads TGTGCCAGCAGCCAAGATCTAGGCGTCGGCTATGGCTACACCTTC.

This clonotype was detected many times. The chain has TRBV6-1 and TRBJ2-1; TRBD2 matches at 8 bases. V dropped 6 bases and J dropped 4; count of bases not matched to a gene: 8. The V gene's germline CDR1 is MNHNS and CDR2 SASEGT. This CDR3 contains 15 residues. CDR3 protein: CASSPTSGEYNEQFF. The CDR3 DNA follows: TGTGCCAGCAGCCCCACTAGCGGAGAATACAATGAGCAGTTCTTC.

This clonotype was detected ten times or more. CDR3 loop: CASSQVVGLNQPQHF. CDR3 DNA: TGCGCCAGCAGCCAAGTGGTGGGGCTCAATCAGCCCCAGCATTTT. The chain recombines TRBV4-1 with TRBJ1-5; possibly TRBD1 for D (5 bases). Germline values: CDR1 MGHRA, CDR2 YSYEKL. The CDR3 is 15 amino acids. Trimming shortened V by 1 base and J by 3 bases, and 10 bases separated the two germline ends.

Only a few counts were recorded for this clonotype. The gene calls are TRBV5-6 and TRBJ2-7; D remains ambiguous. V lost 5 bases, J lost 1 base, and 10 bases lay in between. The length of the CDR3 is 13 residues. Germline assignment: CDR1 SGHDT and CDR2 YYEEEE. CDR3 loop: CASSLYGSYEQYV. DNA for the CDR3: TGTGCCAGCAGTTTGTACGGTTCCTACGAGCAGTACGTC.

There are a few counts of this clonotype. V gene TRBV4-1 combines with J gene TRBJ1-2, with D hard to call. The germline CDR1 and CDR2 sequences are MGHRA and YSYEKL. Deletions cut 1 base from V and 8 bases from J, with 5 bases between. The CDR3 has 11 amino acids. CDR3 DNA: TGCGCCAGCAGCCAAGGTTGGGGCTACACCTTC. This sequence encodes CASSQGWGYTF.

This clonotype has just a few counts. This chain uses TRBV7-9 with TRBJ2-5; 7 bases are a match to TRBD1. V trimming: 5 bases; J trimming: 4 bases; junction bases outside the gene matches: 10. The germline CDR1 and CDR2 sequences are SEHNR and FQNEAQ (reference sequence). The CDR3 loop spans 15 amino acids. CDR3 loop: CASSAFASGGETQYF. The DNA for the CDR3 is TGTGCCAGCAGCGCGTTCGCCTCAGGGGGAGAGACCCAGTACTTC. Filled out from reference TRBV7-9 and TRBJ2-5, the complete variable domain reads DTGVSQNPRHKITKRGQNVTFRCDPISEHNRLYWYRQTLGQGPEFLTYFQNEAQLEKSRLLSDRFSAERPKGSFSTLEIQRTEQGDSAMYLCASSAFASGGETQYFGPGTRLLVL.

This clonotype was observed at least ten times. At one end, the junction sequence differs from germline, possibly due to a read error. V gene TRBV12-3 or TRBV12-4 combines with J gene TRBJ2-3; 8 bases fit TRBD2. This CDR3 spans 14 amino acids. CDR3 DNA sequence: TGTGCCAGCAGCTTAGCCGGGGGGGGGGATACGCAGTATTTT. Translating gives CASSLAGGGDTQYF.

The chain employs TRBV24-1 and TRBJ2-3; the D gene could be TRBD1 or TRBD2 (6 bases each). Germline V lookup: CDR1 KGHDR, CDR2 SFDVKD. This CDR3 is 14 amino acids long. V lost 7 bases to trimming and J lost 3 bases, with 13 bases between them. The CDR3 here is CATRRRGETDTQYF. The CDR3 DNA follows: TGTGCCACCAGGAGAAGGGGGGAAACAGATACGCAGTATTTT.

As for this clonotype: This may stem from a read error, because a much larger clone lies one nucleotide away. The chain combines TRBV6-1 with TRBJ2-3, with 11 positions matching TRBD2. Looked up from germline, CDR1 is MNHNS and CDR2 is SASEGT. Trimming removed 7 bases from V and 0 bases from J; junction bases left unmatched: 9. The CDR3 has 17 amino acids. For the CDR3, the DNA is TGTGCCAGCATGCACAAAACTAGCGGGGGCAGCACAGATACGCAGTATTTT. Amino acid sequence: CASMHKTSGGSTDTQYF.

The V gene is TRBV6-5, the J gene TRBJ1-1; D ambiguous. With 1 base removed from V and 7 bases from J, the gap between germline ends came to 10 bases. The CDR3 sequence is 13 residues long. CDR1 is MNHEY and CDR2 is SVGAGI in the germline V gene. CDR3 region: CASSYYSKNEAFF. Here the CDR3 DNA reads TGTGCCAGCAGTTACTACAGTAAAAATGAAGCTTTCTTT.

This clonotype has ten or more counts. The gene calls are TRBV3-1 and TRBJ1-2; D unresolved. The CDR3 totals 17 residues. CDR1 and CDR2 from the germline V gene are LGHDT and YNNKEL (reference sequence). V was clipped by 0 bases and J by 5 bases, with 19 bases between them. This chain's CDR3 is CASSQEPPLYSPYGYTF. The CDR3 region has the DNA TGTGCCAGCAGCCAAGAACCACCATTGTATTCACCTTATGGCTACACCTTC.

The V call is TRBV24-1, the J call TRBJ2-1; D ambiguous. CDR1 and CDR2 (germline): KGHDR, SFDVKD. Trimming shortened V by 8 bases and J by 8 bases, and 18 bases separated the two germline ends. CDR3 length equals 14 residues. The CDR3 DNA reads TGTGCCACCAATGGCCTGGGAACCGGCGATGAGCAGTTCTTC. Translated: CATNGLGTGDEQFF.

This clonotype was detected ten times or more. The J gene is TRBJ2-1, the V gene TRBV6-1, with TRBD1 as a possible D gene (6 bases). The CDR3 runs to 14 residues. The germline V gene encodes CDR1 MNHNS and CDR2 SASEGT. The germline V and J ends were trimmed by 4 bases and 5 bases, with 12 bases remaining between them. Here the CDR3 DNA reads TGTGCCAGCAGTGGCCGGGACATTGACAATGAGCAGTTCTTC. It encodes CASSGRDIDNEQFF.

This clonotype occurred a few times. The rearrangement links TRBV20-1 to TRBJ2-1, with 11 nucleotides matching TRBD2. The length of the CDR3 is 16 residues. CDR1 is DFQATT and CDR2 is SNEGSKA in the germline V gene (reference sequence). The V gene end was trimmed by 0 bases and the J gene end by 4 bases; junction bases not matched to a gene: 5. CDR3 region: CSARDLASGGYNEQFF. CDR3 in DNA: TGCAGTGCTAGAGATCTAGCTAGCGGGGGGTACAATGAGCAGTTCTTC.

This clonotype was seen repeatedly, ten times or more. This chain uses TRBV5-1 with TRBJ1-1; 7 nucleotides match TRBD1. The CDR3 sequence is 13 residues long. J was trimmed by 6 bases and V by 10 bases; bases with no gene match: 12. Germline loops: CDR1 SGHRS, CDR2 YFSETQ. The chain's CDR3 is CAEQDRVIPEAFF. The CDR3 DNA follows: TGCGCCGAACAAGACAGGGTGATTCCTGAAGCTTTCTTT.

This sequence joins TRBV18 and TRBJ2-2; no clear D gene. CDR3 length: 12 residues. The V end lost 2 bases, the J end lost 6 bases, and 4 bases lay between the germline ends. Germline V gene data show CDR1 as KGHSH and CDR2 as LQKENI. The CDR3 DNA sequence: TGTGCCAGCTCACCAGAGGCCGGGGAGCTGTTTTTT. It yields the protein CASSPEAGELFF.

V and J are TRBV4-1 and TRBJ2-1; TRBD2 agrees at 9 bases. With 1 base clipped from V and 5 bases from J, the junction kept 6 bases outside the gene matches. The CDR3 length is 16 residues. Germline V lookup: CDR1 MGHRA, CDR2 YSYEKL. CDR3 DNA: TGCGCCAGCAGCCAAGCAGAGACTAGCGGCCACAATGAGCAGTTCTTC. Translated, it gives CASSQAETSGHNEQFF.

Ten or more counts support this clonotype. The chain joins TRBV29-1 to TRBJ1-3; no reliable D call. The CDR3 covers 14 residues. V gave up 6 bases and J gave up 0 bases, with 12 bases separating them. Germline V gene data show CDR1 as SQVTM and CDR2 as ANQGSEA. The CDR3 coding sequence is TGCAGCGTCGCCGACACCCTCTCTGGAAACACCATATATTTT. It codes for CSVADTLSGNTIYF.

Concerning this clonotype itself: Lacking the conserved final phenylalanine or tryptophan, this CDR3 likely reflects a read error. The chain uses TRBV15 and TRBJ2-7; 12 nucleotides align to TRBD1. V trimming: 5 bases; J trimming: 0 bases; junction bases outside the gene matches: 2. In germline, CDR1 is LNHNV, CDR2 YYDKDF (reference sequence). CDR3 length: 15 residues. The CDR3 reads CATSRGQGASYEQYY. CDR3 in DNA: TGTGCCACCAGCCGGGGACAGGGGGCCTCCTACGAGCAGTACTAT.

The rearrangement links TRBV5-1 to TRBJ2-4, with unresolved D. The ends were cut back, 0 bases at V and 3 bases at J, with 4 bases in the middle. The CDR3 covers 13 residues. Per germline, CDR1 SGHRS and CDR2 YFSETQ. CDR3 nucleotides: TGCGCCAGCAGCTTGGATGTCAAAAACATTCAGTACTTC. Translation gives CASSLDVKNIQYF.

In its sample, this clonotype was seen many times. The rearrangement links TRBV12-3 or TRBV12-4 to TRBJ2-3; possible D gene TRBD2, 5 bases. CDR3 size: 14 residues. Trimming left V 6 bases short and J 2 bases short, with 12 bases between. CDR3 nucleotide sequence: TGTGCCAGCAGCGAACTAGGATCCACAGATACGCAGTATTTT. Its translation is CASSELGSTDTQYF.

This clonotype showed up many times. V and J are TRBV6-4 and TRBJ2-1; 9 nucleotides agree with TRBD2. The CDR3 runs to 15 residues. Looked up from germline, CDR1 is MRHNA and CDR2 is SNTAGT. V lost 3 bases, J lost 7 bases, and 7 bases stayed unmatched. The CDR3 DNA is TGTGCCAGCAGTGAGGCAGCGGGGGGTCTAAATGAGCAGTTCTTC. Protein: CASSEAAGGLNEQFF.

This clonotype turned up a few times. The rearrangement links TRBV5-4 to TRBJ2-3; TRBD1 or TRBD2 may be the D gene (5 bases each). Germline CDR1 and CDR2: SGHNT and YYREEE (reference sequence). The CDR3 has 17 residues. V lost 1 base to trimming and J lost 0 bases, with 15 bases between them. This CDR3 reads CASSLPGTAPSTDTQYF. CDR3 sequence (DNA): TGTGCCAGCAGCTTGCCCGGGACCGCGCCTAGCACAGATACGCAGTATTTT.